The 12 T cell receptor beta chains below all came from one sample that was sequenced in a study of blood T cell repertoires in COVID-19. Sequencing was performed with immunoSEQ multiplex PCR; in TCRdb, only in-frame clones are kept and a portion is missing. The sample has more than 150,000 clones; roughly nine tenths are singletons. Sequencing input: peripheral blood. Receptors originate from a man in his 70s with active or convalescent COVID-19.

The rearrangement uses TRBV19 and TRBJ2-7, with D possibly TRBD1 on 6 matching bases. V dropped 6 bases and J dropped 2 bases, with 14 bases sitting between them. The CDR3 is made up of 14 amino acids. Germline V gene data show CDR1 as LNHDA and CDR2 as SQIVND (reference sequence). The CDR3 bases are TGTGCCAGTAGCCAACCCAGGGGAGCCTACGAGCAGTACTTC. This gives the protein CASSQPRGAYEQYF.

The chain carries TRBV7-2 and TRBJ1-5, with D perhaps matching TRBD1 (5 bases). CDR1 and CDR2 from the germline V gene are SGHTA and FQGNSA. Trimming took off 7 bases at V and 4 bases at J, with 14 bases between the two ends. The CDR3 covers 14 residues. For the CDR3, the DNA is TGTGCCAGCAACACCGGGGGGGGGAATCAGCCCCAGCATTTT. Its translation is CASNTGGGNQPQHF.

For the CDR3, the DNA is TGTGCCTGGAGTGCCGGGAGGGGCGGGGAGCTGTTTTTT. Translating gives CAWSAGRGGELFF. The chain employs TRBV30 and TRBJ2-2, with TRBD2 matching 8 bases. The CDR3 spans 13 residues. With 1 base clipped from V and 7 bases from J, the junction kept 2 bases outside the gene matches. Germline CDR1 is GTSNPN and CDR2 is SVGIG (reference sequence). Variable domain in full (rest from reference TRBV30 and TRBJ2-2): SQTIHQWPATLVQPVGSPLSLECTVEGTSNPNLYWYRQAAGRGLQLLFYSVGIGQISSEVPQNLSASRPQDRQFILSSKKLLLSDSGFYLCAWSAGRGGELFFGEGSRLTVL.

V is TRBV12-3 or TRBV12-4 and J is TRBJ2-7, with 7 nucleotides matching TRBD1. After removal of 7 bases from V and 6 bases from J, the junction contained 6 bases not matched to a gene. CDR3 length: 12 residues. For the CDR3, the DNA is TGTGCCAGCAATAACAGGGGCTCCGAGCAGTACTTC. Protein sequence: CASNNRGSEQYF.

This chain uses TRBV12-3 or TRBV12-4 with TRBJ1-2; TRBD1 might be the D (6 bases). The CDR3 sequence is 13 residues long. V was cut by 4 bases and J by 2 bases, with 8 bases left in between. CDR3 in amino acids: CASSWTANYGYTF. The CDR3 nucleotides are TGTGCCAGCAGTTGGACAGCAAACTATGGCTACACCTTC.

The V gene is TRBV10-2, the J gene TRBJ2-1; D ambiguous. The CDR3 is 14 residues long. From germline, CDR1 is WSHSY and CDR2 SAAADI. V was trimmed by 3 bases and J by 5 bases, leaving 11 bases between them. For the CDR3, the DNA is TGCGCCAGCAGTGACCCCGCGGAAAACAATGAGCAGTTCTTC. This translates into CASSDPAENNEQFF.

The rearrangement uses TRBV14 and TRBJ1-4; no clear D gene. The germline V gene encodes CDR1 SGHDN and CDR2 FVKESK. With 4 bases removed from V and 0 bases from J, the gap between germline ends came to 9 bases. The CDR3 has 15 residues. This CDR3 reads CASSRRGSTNEKLFF. DNA for the CDR3: TGTGCCAGCAGCCGACGCGGATCAACTAATGAAAAACTGTTTTTT.

The gene calls are TRBV2 and TRBJ1-4; no clear D gene. There are 14 residues in the CDR3. The ends were cut back, 5 bases at V and 8 bases at J, with 15 bases in the middle. The germline CDR1 and CDR2 sequences are SNHLY and FYNNEI. The CDR3 DNA reads as TGTGCCAGCAGTACGAGGGTGGGAGGAGAAAAACTGTTTTTT. Its protein product is CASSTRVGGEKLFF. Full variable domain (remainder filled in from reference TRBV2 and TRBJ1-4): EPEVTQTPSHQVTQMGQEVILRCVPISNHLYFYWYRQILGQKVEFLVSFYNNEISEKSEIFDDQFSVERPDGSNFTLKIRSTKLEDSAMYFCASSTRVGGEKLFFGSGTQLSVL.

The genes are TRBV11-2 and TRBJ2-7; 7 nucleotides match TRBD1. Germline CDR1 is SGHAT and CDR2 is FQNNGV. CDR3 length: 12 residues. Germline trimming cut 4 bases from V and 4 bases from J; bases unmatched to any gene: 1. The CDR3 sequence: CASSSRGYEQYF. In nucleotides, the CDR3 is TGTGCCAGCAGCTCCAGGGGGTACGAGCAGTACTTC.

This clone has only a few counts. The V and J genes are TRBV18 and TRBJ2-1; D uncertain. Germline lookup yields CDR1 KGHSH and CDR2 LQKENI. V was clipped by 1 base and J by 9 bases, with 10 bases between them. This CDR3 has 13 residues. Here the CDR3 reads CASSPRADGEQFF. The DNA for the CDR3 is TGTGCCAGCTCACCACGGGCAGACGGTGAGCAGTTCTTC.

This rearrangement joins TRBV6-5 to TRBJ1-4; D gene ambiguous. The CDR3 extends over 14 amino acids. The germline V gene encodes CDR1 MNHEY and CDR2 SVGAGI. V lost 2 bases and J lost 0, with 4 bases in between. CDR3 in amino acids: CASSYLPTNEKLFF. As DNA, the CDR3 is TGTGCCAGCAGTTACCTTCCAACTAATGAAAAACTGTTTTTT.

This chain links TRBV3-1 (or the pseudogene TRBV3-2) with TRBJ2-5; 8 bases agree with TRBD1. Looked up from germline, CDR1 is LGHDT and CDR2 is YNNKEL (reference sequence). V lost 1 base to trimming and J lost 2 bases; unmatched junction nucleotides: 9. This CDR3 has 17 residues. This CDR3 is CASSQGGWQGAQETQYF. In DNA form, the CDR3 reads TGTGCCAGCAGCCAAGGGGGATGGCAGGGGGCTCAAGAGACCCAGTACTTC.